This TCR beta chain was recovered during a study of cytomegalovirus exposure and HLA in healthy donors. Notes on the study in general: TRBV6-2, TRBV6-3 and some other V segments were unresolvable in 87-base-pair reads. Further analysis, carried out later, found HLA-associated TCR beta chains more clonally expanded than equally common other chains.

Use of 60 Vbeta and 13 Jbeta primers characterized the PCR. The assay was immunoSEQ multiplex PCR, and TCRdb's table has in-frame clones only and misses some. The repertoire includes some 130,000 clones, 60% to 85% of them detected once, and roughly 3.1% sits in the top ten. For this clone: The antigen is undetermined.

Germline assignment: CDR1 MNHNS and CDR2 SASEGT. The ends lost 4 bases at V and 6 bases at J; junction bases unmatched: 2. This CDR3 has 15 residues. Sequenced material: PBMCs. This TCR came from a man aged 25-40 years in good health and CMV-seronegative. This chain uses TRBV6-1 with TRBJ2-2; 13 bases line up with TRBD2. Here the CDR3 reads CASSGTSGGAGELFF. Written as DNA, the CDR3 is TGTGCCAGCAGTGGAACTAGCGGGGGGGCCGGGGAGCTGTTTTTT.